One and the same sample provided the 7 T cell receptor beta chains below, sequenced in a study of spatial heterogeneity in lung cancer. Specified time point: blood at routine non-recurrence follow-up after resection. Whole RNA, isolated from tumor, nontumor lung or frozen PBMC, was sequenced without prior sorting. In TCRdb, the 5' RACE reads were re-called with MiXCR into one record per CDR3 protein. The sample yields roughly 120,000 distinct CDR3 sequences, 10% to 15% seen once. This specimen consisted of PBMCs, obtained at follow-up. These receptors were collected from a male donor with early-stage non-small cell lung cancer.

This clonotype occurred a few times. The germline gene is not matched at one end of the junction; a read error may be the cause. This chain connects TRBV7-7 to TRBJ2-5, with TRBD2 matching 11 bases. In germline, CDR1 is SSHAT, CDR2 FNYEAQ (reference sequence). This CDR3 spans 15 amino acids. The CDR3 spells CASSEGLAAQETQYF. CDR3 coding DNA: TGTGCTAGCAGTGAGGGACTAGCGGCCCAAGAGACCCAGTACTTC.

The chain uses TRBV4-1 and TRBJ2-1; 12 bases are a match to TRBD2. This CDR3 is built from 19 residues. Looked up from germline, CDR1 is MGHRA and CDR2 is YSYEKL. The V gene end was trimmed by 3 bases and the J gene end by 0 bases; junction bases not matched to a gene: 9. In nucleotides, the CDR3 is TGCGCCAGCAGCCAGAGGACTAGCGGGACCTGGAGCTCCTACAATGAGCAGTTCTTC. It specifies CASSQRTSGTWSSYNEQFF.

This clonotype was seen a handful of times. The chain has TRBV9 and TRBJ1-1; TRBD1 matches at 7 bases. Per germline, CDR1 SGDLS and CDR2 YYNGEE. This CDR3 spans 14 amino acids. V was clipped by 3 bases and J by 2 bases; unmatched bases: 4. The CDR3 nucleotides are TGTGCCAGCAGCGCACAGGGGTTCAACACTGAAGCTTTCTTT. Protein sequence: CASSAQGFNTEAFF.

This clonotype showed up many times. Sequence at one end of the junction differs from germline and may be a read error. This rearrangement joins TRBV7-7 to TRBJ2-1; TRBD1 aligns across 7 bases. This CDR3 has 15 residues. The V gene's germline CDR1 is SSHAT and CDR2 FNYEAQ (reference sequence). CDR3 residues: CASSRDRDGYNEQFF. The DNA of the CDR3 is TGTGCTAGCAGCAGAGACAGGGATGGGTACAATGAGCAGTTCTTC.

The V and J genes are TRBV9 and TRBJ2-5, with TRBD1 identical over 8 bases. The CDR3 covers 15 residues. V gave up 2 bases and J gave up 5 bases; unmatched junction bases: 8. Per the germline V gene, CDR1 is SGDLS and CDR2 is YYNGEE. The CDR3: CASSVSPGGLETQYF. The CDR3 coding sequence is TGTGCCAGCAGCGTTTCGCCAGGGGGCTTGGAGACCCAGTACTTC.

This clonotype appeared a few times. The chain recombines TRBV6-2 or TRBV6-3 with TRBJ1-1; D not certain. The germline gives CDR1 MNHEY, CDR2 SVGEGT. V was trimmed by 6 bases and J by 0 bases, leaving 14 bases between them. The CDR3 covers 15 residues. CDR3 sequence reads: CASRLTRIMNTEAFF. DNA for the CDR3: TGTGCCAGCAGATTGACAAGAATAATGAACACTGAAGCTTTCTTT.

This clonotype was recorded at least ten times. This rearrangement joins TRBV5-8 to TRBJ1-2; TRBD1 agrees at 8 bases. The V and J ends lost 2 bases and 8 bases, in that order; junction bases with no gene match: 11. CDR3 size: 15 residues. Germline V gene sequence: CDR1 SGHTS, CDR2 YDEGEE. The CDR3 region is CASSFQDRDARGYTF. Here the CDR3 DNA reads TGTGCCAGCAGCTTCCAGGACAGGGATGCGCGGGGCTACACCTTC.